This T cell receptor beta chain was found in a study of OX40 agonist ivuxolimab in advanced cancers. Study at large: Patients were about 83% male with ages roughly 20 to 90, mean approximately 58. Prior anti-PD-1, anti-PD-L1 or anti-CTLA-4 therapy was allowed; around 40% had some.

The study sampled blood at baseline, cycle 4 day 1, and cycle 7 day 1. Clones were read by immunoSEQ multiplex PCR, and TCRdb kept only the in-frame ones, dropping some. The sample consists of about 67,000 clones, approximately 84% of them appearing once. This CDR3 is 13 amino acids long. CDR1 is SNHLY, CDR2 FYNNEI, per germline. J lost 5 bases, V lost 8 bases, and 5 bases had no gene match. This chain uses TRBV2 with TRBJ1-5, with 8 nucleotides matching TRBD1. This specimen consisted of CD4+ or CD8+ T cells sorted from blood, obtained in a trial of the OX40 agonist ivuxolimab. The sequence was collected from an adult with an advanced solid tumor such as melanoma, head and neck, liver or kidney cancer. This chain's CDR3 is CASHGQGHQPQHF. CDR3 DNA: TGTGCCAGCCACGGACAGGGTCATCAGCCCCAGCATTTT.